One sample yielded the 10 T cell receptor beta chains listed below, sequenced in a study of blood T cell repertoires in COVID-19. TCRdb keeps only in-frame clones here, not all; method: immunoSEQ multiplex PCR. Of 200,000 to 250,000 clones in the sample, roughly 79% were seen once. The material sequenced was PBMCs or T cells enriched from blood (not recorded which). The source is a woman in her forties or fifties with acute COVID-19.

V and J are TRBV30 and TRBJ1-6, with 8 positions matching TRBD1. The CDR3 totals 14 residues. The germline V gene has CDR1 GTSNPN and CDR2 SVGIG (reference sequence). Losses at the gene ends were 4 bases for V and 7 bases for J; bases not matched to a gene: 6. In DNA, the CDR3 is TGTGCCTGGAATAAGCAGGGGGCAAATTCACCCCTCCACTTT. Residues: CAWNKQGANSPLHF.

The CDR3 DNA is TGTGCCAGTACCGCCGGACTAGCGGGAGGTGAGCAGTTCTTC. This codes for CASTAGLAGGEQFF. The rearrangement joins TRBV19 to TRBJ2-1; TRBD2 matches at 14 bases. The CDR3 extends over 14 amino acids. Germline assignment: CDR1 LNHDA and CDR2 SQIVND (reference sequence). V was clipped by 7 bases and J by 9 bases; unmatched bases: 5.

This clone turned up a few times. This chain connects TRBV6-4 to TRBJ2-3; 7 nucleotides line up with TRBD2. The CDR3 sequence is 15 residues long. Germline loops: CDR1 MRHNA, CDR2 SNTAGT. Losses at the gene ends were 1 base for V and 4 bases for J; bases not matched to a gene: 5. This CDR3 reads CASSDLAGAADTQYF. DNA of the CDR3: TGTGCCAGCAGTGACTTGGCGGGAGCTGCAGATACGCAGTATTTT.

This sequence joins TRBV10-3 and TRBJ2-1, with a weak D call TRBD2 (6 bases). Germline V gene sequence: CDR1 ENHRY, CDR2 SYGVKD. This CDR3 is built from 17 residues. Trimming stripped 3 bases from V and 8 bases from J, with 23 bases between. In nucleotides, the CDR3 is TGTGCCATCAGTGAAGTAGTAGGGTCTAGCGAAAGGTATGAGCAGTTCTTC. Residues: CAISEVVGSSERYEQFF.

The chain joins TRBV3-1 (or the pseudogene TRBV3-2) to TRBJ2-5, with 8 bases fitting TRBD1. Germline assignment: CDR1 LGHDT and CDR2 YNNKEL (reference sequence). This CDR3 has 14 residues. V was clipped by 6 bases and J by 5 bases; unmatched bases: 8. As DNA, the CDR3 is TGTGCCAGCAGAAATACAGGGGGAGTGGAGACCCAGTACTTC. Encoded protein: CASRNTGGVETQYF.

CDR3 sequence: CASSARLAGGMYEQYF. The CDR3 nucleotides are TGTGCCAGTAGTGCTCGACTAGCGGGGGGGATGTACGAGCAGTACTTC. This chain links TRBV19 with TRBJ2-7; 14 bases align to TRBD2. Trimming took 5 bases from V and 4 from J; bases not matched to a gene: 7. Per the germline V gene, CDR1 is LNHDA and CDR2 is SQIVND (reference sequence). This CDR3 region has 16 residues.

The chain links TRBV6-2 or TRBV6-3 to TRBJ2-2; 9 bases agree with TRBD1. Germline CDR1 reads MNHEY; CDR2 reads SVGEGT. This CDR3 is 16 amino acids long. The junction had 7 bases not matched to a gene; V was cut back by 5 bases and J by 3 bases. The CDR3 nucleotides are TGTGCCAGCAGTACACCGGACAGGGGATACACCGGGGAGCTGTTTTTT. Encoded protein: CASSTPDRGYTGELFF.

The CDR3 nucleotides read TGTGCCAGCAGTTTATCGGCGGGAGGCACCTACGAGCAGTACTTC. Its translation: CASSLSAGGTYEQYF. This chain connects TRBV27 to TRBJ2-7; 8 nucleotides match TRBD2. Germline-derived CDR1 and CDR2 are MNHEY and SMNVEV (reference sequence). This CDR3 has 15 amino acids. V lost 0 bases and J lost 2; bases outside the gene matches: 3.

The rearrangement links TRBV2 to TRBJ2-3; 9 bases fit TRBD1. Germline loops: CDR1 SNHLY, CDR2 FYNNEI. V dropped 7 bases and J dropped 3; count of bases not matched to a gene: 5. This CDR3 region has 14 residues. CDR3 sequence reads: CASNAGQGTDTQYF. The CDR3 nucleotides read TGTGCCAGCAACGCCGGACAGGGGACAGATACGCAGTATTTT.

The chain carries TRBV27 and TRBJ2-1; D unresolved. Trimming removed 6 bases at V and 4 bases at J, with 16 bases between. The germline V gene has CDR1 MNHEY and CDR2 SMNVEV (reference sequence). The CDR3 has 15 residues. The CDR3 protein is CASSPGASGYNEQFF. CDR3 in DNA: TGTGCCAGCAGCCCCGGCGCCTCCGGGTACAATGAGCAGTTCTTC.